This TCR beta chain was recovered during a study of blood T cell repertoires in COVID-19. Germline CDR1 reads KGHDR; CDR2 reads SFDVKD. The CDR3 extends over 14 amino acids. The ends were cut back, 8 bases at V and 2 bases at J, with 14 bases in the middle. Participants had their cohort set by participant-reported clinical history. As processed by the authors: Amplifying reference gene primers gave estimates of nucleated cell counts. Assay: immunoSEQ multiplex PCR; the TCRdb copy retains only in-frame clones and omits some. V, J and clone size derive from that table, while D and trimming were established from the DNA sequence. The sample consists of hundreds of thousands of clones, approximately 90% of them appearing once.

This receptor was obtained from a man aged 50 to 60 who had been exposed to COVID-19. The specimen was PBMCs or T cells enriched from blood (not recorded which). J is TRBJ1-1 and V is TRBV24-1, with a tentative D call TRBD1 (6 bases). The CDR3 DNA reads TGTGCCACCATGGACAGCTACCCAAACACTGAAGCTTTCTTT. Its protein product is CATMDSYPNTEAFF.